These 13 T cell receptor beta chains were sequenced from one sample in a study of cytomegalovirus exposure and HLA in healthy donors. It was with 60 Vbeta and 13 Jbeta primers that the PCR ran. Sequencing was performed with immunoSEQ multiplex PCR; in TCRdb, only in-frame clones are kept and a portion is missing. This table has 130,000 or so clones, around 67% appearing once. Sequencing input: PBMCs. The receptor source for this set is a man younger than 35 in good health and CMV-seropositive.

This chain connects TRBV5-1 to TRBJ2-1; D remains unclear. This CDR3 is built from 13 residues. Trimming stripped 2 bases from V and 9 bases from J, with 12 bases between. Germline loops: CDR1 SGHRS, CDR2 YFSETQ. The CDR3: CASSLTELSEQFF. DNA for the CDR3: TGCGCCAGCAGCTTAACCGAATTGAGTGAGCAGTTCTTC. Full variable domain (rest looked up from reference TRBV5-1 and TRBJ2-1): KAGVTQTPRYLIKTRGQQVTLSCSPISGHRSVSWYQQTPGQGLQFLFEYFSETQRNKGNFPGRFSGRQFSNSRSEMNVSTLELGDSALYLCASSLTELSEQFFGPGTRLTVL.

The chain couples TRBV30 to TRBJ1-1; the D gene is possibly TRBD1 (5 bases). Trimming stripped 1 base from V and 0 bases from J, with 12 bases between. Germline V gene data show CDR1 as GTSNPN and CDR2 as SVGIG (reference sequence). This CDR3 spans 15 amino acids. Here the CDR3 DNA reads TGTGCCTGGAGTGAGGGGCCCTTAATGAACACTGAAGCTTTCTTT. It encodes CAWSEGPLMNTEAFF.

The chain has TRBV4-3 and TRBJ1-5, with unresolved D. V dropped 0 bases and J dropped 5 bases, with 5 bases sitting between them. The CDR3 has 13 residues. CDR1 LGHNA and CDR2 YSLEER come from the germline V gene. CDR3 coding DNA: TGCGCCAGCAGCCAAGACAGTCATCAGCCCCAGCATTTT. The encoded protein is CASSQDSHQPQHF.

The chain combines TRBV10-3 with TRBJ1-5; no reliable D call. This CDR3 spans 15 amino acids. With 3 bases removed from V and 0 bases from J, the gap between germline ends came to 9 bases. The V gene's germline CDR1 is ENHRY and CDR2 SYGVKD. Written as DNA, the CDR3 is TGTGCCATCAGTGACAGCACGGGTAGCAATCAGCCCCAGCATTTT. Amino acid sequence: CAISDSTGSNQPQHF.

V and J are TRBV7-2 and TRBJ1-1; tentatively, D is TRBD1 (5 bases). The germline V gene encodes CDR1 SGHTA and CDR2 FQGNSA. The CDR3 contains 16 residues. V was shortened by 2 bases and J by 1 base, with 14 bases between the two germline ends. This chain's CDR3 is CASSLFGVGGNTEAFF. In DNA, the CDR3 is TGTGCCAGCAGCTTATTTGGGGTGGGGGGGAACACTGAAGCTTTCTTT. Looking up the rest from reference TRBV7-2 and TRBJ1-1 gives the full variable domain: GAGVSQSPSNKVTEKGKDVELRCDPISGHTALYWYRQSLGQGLEFLIYFQGNSAPDKSGLPSDRFSAERTGGSVSTLTIQRTQQEDSAVYLCASSLFGVGGNTEAFFGQGTRLTVV.

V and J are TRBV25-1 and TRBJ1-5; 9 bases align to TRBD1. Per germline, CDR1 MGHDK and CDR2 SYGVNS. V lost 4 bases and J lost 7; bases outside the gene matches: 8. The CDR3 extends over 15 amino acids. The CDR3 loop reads CASSGPGQGYQPQHF. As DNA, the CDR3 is TGTGCCAGCAGTGGGCCTGGACAGGGGTACCAGCCCCAGCATTTT.

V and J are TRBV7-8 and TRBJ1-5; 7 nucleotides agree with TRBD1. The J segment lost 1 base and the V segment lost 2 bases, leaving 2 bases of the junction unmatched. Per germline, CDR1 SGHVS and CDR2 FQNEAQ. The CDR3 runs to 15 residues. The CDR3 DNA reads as TGTGCCAGCAGCTTATCGGGACAGAGCAATCAGCCCCAGCATTTT. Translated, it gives CASSLSGQSNQPQHF. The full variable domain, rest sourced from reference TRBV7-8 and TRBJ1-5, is GAGVSQSPRYKVAKRGQDVALRCDPISGHVSLFWYQQALGQGPEFLTYFQNEAQLDKSGLPSDRFFAERPEGSVSTLKIQRTQQEDSAVYLCASSLSGQSNQPQHFGDGTRLSIL.

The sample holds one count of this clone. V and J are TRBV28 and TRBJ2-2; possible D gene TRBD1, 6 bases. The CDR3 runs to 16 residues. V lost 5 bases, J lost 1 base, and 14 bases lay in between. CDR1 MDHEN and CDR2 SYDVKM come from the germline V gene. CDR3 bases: TGTGCCAGCAGTACGTACAGGGAAGAGAACACCGGGGAGCTGTTTTTT. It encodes CASSTYREENTGELFF. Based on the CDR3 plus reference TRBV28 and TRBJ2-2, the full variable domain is DVKVTQSSRYLVKRTGEKVFLECVQDMDHENMFWYRQDPGLGLRLIYFSYDVKMKEKGDIPEGYSVSREKKERFSLILESASTNQTSMYLCASSTYREENTGELFFGEGSRLTVL.

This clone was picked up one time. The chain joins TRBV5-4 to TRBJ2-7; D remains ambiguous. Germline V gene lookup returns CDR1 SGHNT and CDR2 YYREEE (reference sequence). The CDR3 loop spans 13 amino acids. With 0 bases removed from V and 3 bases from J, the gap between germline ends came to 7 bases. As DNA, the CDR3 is TGTGCCAGCAGCTTGGAGCCGCTCTACGAGCAGTACTTC. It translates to CASSLEPLYEQYF.

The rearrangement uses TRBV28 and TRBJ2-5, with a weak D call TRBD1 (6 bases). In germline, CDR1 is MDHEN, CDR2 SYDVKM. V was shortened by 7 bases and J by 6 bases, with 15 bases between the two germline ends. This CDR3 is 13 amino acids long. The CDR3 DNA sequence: TGTGCCAGCATTTCCAGCAGGGGAAAGACCCAGTACTTC. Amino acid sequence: CASISSRGKTQYF.

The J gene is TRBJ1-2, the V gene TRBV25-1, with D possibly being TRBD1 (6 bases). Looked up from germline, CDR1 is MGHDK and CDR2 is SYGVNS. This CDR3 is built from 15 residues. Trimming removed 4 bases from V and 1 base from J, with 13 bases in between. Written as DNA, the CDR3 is TGTGCCAGCAGTGCCCCAGACAGGATTAACTATGGCTACACCTTC. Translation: CASSAPDRINYGYTF.

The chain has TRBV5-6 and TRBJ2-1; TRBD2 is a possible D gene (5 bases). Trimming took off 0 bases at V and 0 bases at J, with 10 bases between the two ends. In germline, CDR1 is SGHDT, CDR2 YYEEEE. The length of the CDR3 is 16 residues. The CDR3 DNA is TGTGCCAGCAGCTTGGGTAGCGTTGGCTCCTACAATGAGCAGTTCTTC. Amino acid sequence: CASSLGSVGSYNEQFF.

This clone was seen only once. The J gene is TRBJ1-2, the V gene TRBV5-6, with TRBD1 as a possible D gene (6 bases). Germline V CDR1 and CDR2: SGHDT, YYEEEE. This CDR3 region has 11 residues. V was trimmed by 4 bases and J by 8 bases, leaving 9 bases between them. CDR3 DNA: TGTGCCAGCAGCCAGGGGAACGGCTACACCTTC. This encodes CASSQGNGYTF.